Listed below are T cell receptor beta chains from one sample, sequenced in a study of cytomegalovirus exposure and HLA in healthy donors. Some clones are missing from TCRdb's copy, which holds only in-frame ones; the method was immunoSEQ multiplex PCR. The sample consists of around 250,000 clones, approximately 81% of them appearing once. Specimen: PBMCs. These TCRs come from a woman aged 55-69 years in good health and CMV-seropositive. Each CDR3 is given with its conserved first and last residue. A D gene is named only where the DNA matches it firmly. Size is stated for part of the rows, as once, few or many counts, or as a class when the clone is expanded.

D	size	J	V	DNA	CDR3
TRBD2	once	TRBJ2-5	TRBV9	TGTGCCAGCAGCGTGGAGGGGGGACTAGGCTACGAGACCCAGTACTTC	CASSVEGGLGYETQYF
TRBD1	-	TRBJ1-6	TRBV19	TGTGCCAGTAGTATATTGGGACAGGGTTTGAATTCACCCCTCCACTTT	CASSILGQGLNSPLHF
-	-	TRBJ1-3	TRBV5-1	TGCGCCAGCAGCTTGGACTTGCAAAACACCATATATTTT	CASSLDLQNTIYF
TRBD1	-	TRBJ1-3	TRBV7-4	TGTGCCAGCAGTCGCGAAAAAGTACAGGGGGCTGGAAACACCATATATTTT	CASSREKVQGAGNTIYF
TRBD2	-	TRBJ2-3	TRBV4-1	TGCGCCAGCAGCCCCAACCCAGCTAGCGGGAGGGCCGGCACAGATACGCAGTATTTT	CASSPNPASGRAGTDTQYF
-	-	TRBJ2-3	TRBV4-1	TGCGCCAGCAGTACGAGTGGCACAGATACGCAGTATTTT	CASSTSGTDTQYF
TRBD2	-	TRBJ2-6	TRBV9	TGTGCCAGCAGCTCTACACTAGCGGAGTACTCTGGGGCCAACGTCCTGACTTTC	CASSSTLAEYSGANVLTF
TRBD1	-	TRBJ1-2	TRBV30	TGTGCCTGGAGTGTCAGTGTCAGGGGGATGGTTGGTCGTGGCTACACCTTC	CAWSVSVRGMVGRGYTF
TRBD2	-	TRBJ2-3	TRBV7-3	TGTGCCAGCAGCCCCGGGACTAGCGGACCTTCCCATACGCAGTATTTT	CASSPGTSGPSHTQYF
-	-	TRBJ1-1	TRBV18	TGTGCCAGCTCACCACTCCAGGGCGAACTCACTGAAGCTTTCTTT	CASSPLQGELTEAFF
TRBD1	-	TRBJ1-2	TRBV27	TGTGCCAGCAGCGACGGGACAGGGGGAGGCTACACCTTC	CASSDGTGGGYTF
-	-	TRBJ1-5	TRBV30	TGTGCCTGGATGCAGGGTAGCAATCAGCCCCAGCATTTT	CAWMQGSNQPQHF
-	-	TRBJ2-7	TRBV13	TGTGCCAGCGGCCGGGACGAGCAGTACTTC	CASGRDEQYF
TRBD2	-	TRBJ2-1	TRBV7-6	TGTGCCAGCAGCTTAGGGAGGCCGGGACTAGCGGGACAATCCTACAATGAGCAGTTCTTC	CASSLGRPGLAGQSYNEQFF
-	-	TRBJ2-3	TRBV5-4	TGTGCCAGCAGCCCGGGGCAGGGGAGAGATACGCAGTATTTT	CASSPGQGRDTQYF
TRBD2	-	TRBJ2-1	TRBV5-1	TGCGCCAGCAGCCCCTTAAGCGGGGGGGCAAAGGAGCAGTTCTTC	CASSPLSGGAKEQFF
-	-	TRBJ1-5	TRBV6-5	TGTGCCAGCAGTTACGGGGCAGGCGGTCAGCCCCAGCATTTT	CASSYGAGGQPQHF
TRBD2	medium-sized	TRBJ2-1	TRBV4-1	TGCGCCAGCAGCCAAGAGGAAGCGGGAGGCCGCAATGAGCAGTTCTTC	CASSQEEAGGRNEQFF
TRBD1	-	TRBJ2-6	TRBV4-1	TGCGCCAGCAGACGGGACAGAGAACCCTCTGGGGCCAACGTCCTGACTTTC	CASRRDREPSGANVLTF
-	-	TRBJ1-6	TRBV28	TGTGCCAGCAGGTACAGCTCCTATAATTCACCCCTCCACTTT	CASRYSSYNSPLHF
TRBD2	-	TRBJ2-7	TRBV28	TGTGCCAGCAGTACACGGACTAGCGGGAGGATGGGCGAGCAGTACTTC	CASSTRTSGRMGEQYF
TRBD2	-	TRBJ2-1	TRBV4-1	TGCGCCAGCAGCCAAGCTCGACTAGCGGGCCACAATGAGCAGTTCTTC	CASSQARLAGHNEQFF